This T cell receptor beta chain is from a study of long-term antiretroviral therapy in people with HIV. CDR3 size: 14 residues. The V and J ends lost 7 bases and 5 bases respectively, with 14 bases between them. The V gene's germline CDR1 is MNHEY and CDR2 SMNVEV (reference sequence). Running of the v3.0 immunoSEQ assay took place at survey level. TCRdb's table, derived via immunoSEQ multiplex PCR, lists solely in-frame clones and lacks some. Of about 24,000 clones in the sample, around 83% are singletons; the top ten hold about 5%. The receptor was derived from a man under 40 with HIV. The chain uses TRBV27 and TRBJ2-2; D is undetermined. This material consisted of unsorted PBMCs, taken 0.7 years before starting antiretroviral therapy. The CDR3 is CASTPLAITGELFF. The CDR3 coding sequence is TGTGCCAGCACTCCCCTTGCAATAACCGGGGAGCTGTTTTTT.